This entry describes one TCR beta chain. This CDR3 region has 19 residues. V was pared by 3 bases and J by 0 bases, with 11 bases of the junction left unmatched. Germline V gives CDR1 MNHNS, CDR2 SASEGT. This sample was taken from a study of cytomegalovirus exposure and HLA in healthy donors. The PCR used 60 Vbeta and 13 Jbeta primers. The method was immunoSEQ multiplex PCR; TCRdb's version includes in-frame clones alone and lacks a portion of them. Of around 130,000 clones listed, over 8.5% were seen once; the top ten hold around 6%. The clonotype was recovered from a woman aged 40 to 50 in good health and CMV-seropositive. V gene TRBV6-1 combines with J gene TRBJ2-1, with 10 bases fitting TRBD2. Sequenced: PBMCs. CDR3: CASSEKRGGVRSSYNEQFF. The CDR3 coding sequence is TGTGCCAGCAGTGAGAAGCGGGGGGGCGTTCGGAGCTCCTACAATGAGCAGTTCTTC.